These 26 T cell receptor beta chains were sequenced from one sample in a study of CD8 T cells in Susac syndrome. RNA amounts of about 0.45 to 1 ug underwent reverse transcription with random hexamers. MiXCR, run by TCRdb on the immunoSEQ multiplex PCR reads, gives a single entry per CDR3 protein. The sample shows roughly 150,000 distinct CDR3 sequences, roughly 94% of them seen only once. Sequenced material: CD4+ T cells from PBMCs. The receptors shown here come from a human donor in good health.

The CDR3 nucleotides read TGTGCCAGCAGTACCGGGACAAATAGCAATCAGCCCCAGCATTTT. Its protein product is CASSTGTNSNQPQHF. The J gene is TRBJ1-5, the V gene TRBV28; weak D call: TRBD1 (6 bases). This CDR3 is built from 15 residues. The V gene lost 5 bases and the J gene lost 0 bases, with 11 bases spanning the gap. The germline V gene has CDR1 MDHEN and CDR2 SYDVKM.

The rearrangement joins TRBV9 to TRBJ2-2; TRBD1 matches 8 bases. The germline V gene encodes CDR1 SGDLS and CDR2 YYNGEE. The CDR3 consists of 16 residues. With 4 bases clipped from V and 5 bases from J, the junction kept 10 bases outside the gene matches. The CDR3 region is CASSPHLGQVTGELFF. The CDR3 coding sequence is TGTGCCAGCAGCCCGCACTTGGGACAGGTGACCGGGGAGCTGTTTTTT.

The genes are TRBV14 and TRBJ1-2; no firm D call. Between the trimmed V and J ends, which lost 3 bases and 6 bases, there was a span of 17 bases. Germline V gene lookup returns CDR1 SGHDN and CDR2 FVKESK. The CDR3 consists of 15 residues. The CDR3 DNA is TGTGCCAGCAGCCAGCGACGGTCAGGTCGTGATGGCTACACCTTC. Amino acids: CASSQRRSGRDGYTF.

This sequence joins TRBV5-4 and TRBJ2-2; a weak D match, TRBD1 (6 bases). The V gene's germline CDR1 is SGHNT and CDR2 YYREEE (reference sequence). The CDR3 has 17 amino acids. V lost 2 bases, J lost 0 bases, and 14 bases lay in between. The CDR3: CASSLILGTTNTGELFF. The CDR3 nucleotides are TGTGCCAGCAGCTTAATACTAGGGACAACGAACACCGGGGAGCTGTTTTTT.

This clonotype showed up just once. The chain uses TRBV2 and TRBJ1-1; the D is unclear. Trimming left V 6 bases short and J 5 bases short, with 13 bases between. The CDR3 is 13 residues long. CDR1 is SNHLY and CDR2 is FYNNEI in the germline V gene. The CDR3 is CASRRDGGTEAFF. Written as DNA, the CDR3 is TGTGCCAGCAGGAGGGATGGTGGAACTGAAGCTTTCTTT. The entire variable domain, with the rest obtained from reference TRBV2 and TRBJ1-1, is as follows: EPEVTQTPSHQVTQMGQEVILRCVPISNHLYFYWYRQILGQKVEFLVSFYNNEISEKSEIFDDQFSVERPDGSNFTLKIRSTKLEDSAMYFCASRRDGGTEAFFGQGTRLTVV.

This chain links TRBV29-1 with TRBJ1-1, with D perhaps TRBD1 (6 bases). Between the trimmed V and J ends, which lost 7 bases and 5 bases, there was a span of 17 bases. In germline, CDR1 is SQVTM, CDR2 ANQGSEA. This CDR3 has 13 amino acids. The CDR3 spells CSAEGGGRTEAFF. The CDR3 DNA reads TGCAGCGCCGAGGGAGGGGGACGGACTGAAGCTTTCTTT.

This clonotype appeared once. The chain employs TRBV6-1 and TRBJ1-1, with TRBD1 identical over 7 bases. The CDR3 spans 14 residues. Trimming took 6 bases from V and 0 from J; bases not matched to a gene: 4. Germline lookup yields CDR1 MNHNS and CDR2 SASEGT. The CDR3 sequence: CASRRDSMNTEAFF. DNA of the CDR3: TGTGCCAGCAGGCGGGACAGTATGAACACTGAAGCTTTCTTT.

This CDR3 reads CASSPQIGRRNTEAFF. The CDR3 nucleotides read TGCGCCAGCAGCCCCCAGATCGGGAGGCGGAACACTGAAGCTTTCTTT. The chain combines TRBV5-1 with TRBJ1-1; unclear D gene. The V gene lost 4 bases and the J gene lost 1 base, with 17 bases spanning the gap. Germline V gives CDR1 SGHRS, CDR2 YFSETQ. CDR3 length equals 16 residues.

The CDR3 region has the DNA TGTGCCAGCAGCGGCGGGGGGGAAATTTTCAATGAGCAGTTCTTC. Its translation: CASSGGGEIFNEQFF. This chain links TRBV7-9 with TRBJ2-1; 9 nucleotides match TRBD2. The CDR3 has 15 residues. The junction had 8 bases not matched to a gene; V was cut back by 5 bases and J by 6 bases. Germline V lookup: CDR1 SEHNR, CDR2 FQNEAQ (reference sequence).

The V and J genes are TRBV4-1 and TRBJ2-5, with 11 bases matching TRBD2. V shed 1 base, J shed 9 bases, and the junction held 16 bases outside the gene matches. There are 18 residues in the CDR3. CDR1 and CDR2 (germline): MGHRA, YSYEKL. The CDR3 reads CASSQGASGGPALKAQYF. The CDR3 nucleotides are TGCGCCAGCAGCCAAGGGGCTAGCGGGGGGCCAGCCCTGAAGGCCCAGTACTTC.

This clonotype was found once. The genes are TRBV29-1 and TRBJ2-2, with D perhaps matching TRBD2 (7 bases). The CDR3 is made up of 12 amino acids. V was shortened by 6 bases and J by 4 bases, with 9 bases between the two germline ends. Germline CDR1 reads SQVTM; CDR2 reads ANQGSEA. The CDR3 DNA follows: TGCAGCGTCGGGGGGCCCACCGGGGAGCTGTTTTTT. This encodes CSVGGPTGELFF.

This rearrangement joins TRBV2 to TRBJ2-7, with D uncertain. The CDR3 length is 11 residues. Germline CDR1 reads SNHLY; CDR2 reads FYNNEI. V was pared by 6 bases and J by 5 bases, with 8 bases between. In nucleotides, the CDR3 is TGTGCCAGCAGCTATTACGACGAGCAGTACTTC. This encodes CASSYYDEQYF. The whole variable domain, filled in from reference TRBV2 and TRBJ2-7, reads EPEVTQTPSHQVTQMGQEVILRCVPISNHLYFYWYRQILGQKVEFLVSFYNNEISEKSEIFDDQFSVERPDGSNFTLKIRSTKLEDSAMYFCASSYYDEQYFGPGTRLTVT.

The J gene is TRBJ2-1, the V gene TRBV5-1; no clear D gene. The germline V gene has CDR1 SGHRS and CDR2 YFSETQ. V was shortened by 3 bases and J by 0 bases, with 13 bases between the two germline ends. There are 16 residues in the CDR3. The CDR3 sequence is CASSSVAGSSYNEQFF. CDR3 coding DNA: TGCGCCAGCAGCTCCGTAGCAGGAAGCTCCTACAATGAGCAGTTCTTC.

The J gene is TRBJ2-2, the V gene TRBV2; TRBD1 agrees at 8 bases. This CDR3 has 16 amino acids. Germline V gives CDR1 SNHLY, CDR2 FYNNEI. Losses at the gene ends were 4 bases for V and 1 base for J; bases not matched to a gene: 5. The CDR3 bases are TGTGCCAGCAGTGCCTCCGGACAGGGGAACACCGGGGAGCTGTTTTTT. Its protein is CASSASGQGNTGELFF.

V is TRBV20-1 and J is TRBJ2-7; D not resolved. The germline gives CDR1 DFQATT, CDR2 SNEGSKA (reference sequence). CDR3 length: 16 residues. Trimming cost V 0 bases and J 0 bases, with 15 bases left between them. The CDR3 reads CSARDYKDESSYEQYF. CDR3 coding DNA: TGCAGTGCTAGAGACTACAAGGACGAGAGCTCCTACGAGCAGTACTTC.

The rearrangement links TRBV5-1 to TRBJ1-5; D gene ambiguous. The germline V gene has CDR1 SGHRS and CDR2 YFSETQ. V dropped 1 base and J dropped 8 bases, with 16 bases sitting between them. CDR3 size: 15 residues. The CDR3 sequence: CASSLLPSRQEPQHF. The CDR3 DNA sequence: TGCGCCAGCAGCTTGCTCCCCAGTCGTCAGGAGCCCCAGCATTTT.

CDR3 loop: CASSEARGAGYTF. Written as DNA, the CDR3 is TGTGCCAGCAGTGAAGCGCGGGGGGCTGGCTACACCTTC. This chain joins TRBV2 and TRBJ1-2; tentatively, D is TRBD1 (6 bases). Germline-derived CDR1 and CDR2 are SNHLY and FYNNEI. The CDR3 length is 13 residues. V lost 0 bases and J lost 7, with 9 bases in between. Together with reference TRBV2 and TRBJ1-2, the CDR3 gives the full variable domain: EPEVTQTPSHQVTQMGQEVILRCVPISNHLYFYWYRQILGQKVEFLVSFYNNEISEKSEIFDDQFSVERPDGSNFTLKIRSTKLEDSAMYFCASSEARGAGYTFGSGTRLTVV.

The chain recombines TRBV20-1 with TRBJ2-3; 9 bases are a match to TRBD2. The germline gives CDR1 DFQATT, CDR2 SNEGSKA (reference sequence). The ends lost 0 bases at V and 6 bases at J; junction bases unmatched: 10. CDR3 length: 16 amino acids. The CDR3 protein is CSARDLLAGARDTQYF. As DNA, the CDR3 is TGCAGTGCTAGAGACCTACTAGCGGGCGCCCGGGATACGCAGTATTTT.

The chain joins TRBV5-1 to TRBJ2-5; the match to TRBD1 covers 7 bases. Germline-derived CDR1 and CDR2 are SGHRS and YFSETQ. V lost 4 bases, J lost 1 base, and 7 bases stayed unmatched. The CDR3 length is 15 residues. The CDR3 here is CASSTGDRLQETQYF. CDR3 nucleotides: TGCGCCAGCAGCACCGGGGACAGACTCCAAGAGACCCAGTACTTC.

The rearrangement uses TRBV14 and TRBJ2-2; possibly TRBD1 for D (6 bases). The CDR3 totals 14 residues. Germline assignment: CDR1 SGHDN and CDR2 FVKESK. The V end lost 6 bases, the J end lost 4 bases, and 12 bases lay between the germline ends. The CDR3 reads CASRGRQVTGELFF. The CDR3 region has the DNA TGTGCCAGCAGAGGACGACAGGTCACCGGGGAGCTGTTTTTT.

The chain uses TRBV6-2 or TRBV6-3 and TRBJ1-5; a weak D match, TRBD1 (5 bases). Per the germline V gene, CDR1 is MNHEY and CDR2 is SVGEGT. The V end lost 2 bases, the J end lost 2 bases, and 13 bases lay between the germline ends. CDR3 length: 16 amino acids. DNA for the CDR3: TGTGCCAGCAGTTACCGGGACCTCTGGGGCAATCAGCCCCAGCATTTT. Its protein is CASSYRDLWGNQPQHF.

This clonotype was seen a single time. The chain joins TRBV29-1 to TRBJ1-2; TRBD1 is a possible D gene (6 bases). V was shortened by 6 bases and J by 7 bases, with 15 bases between the two germline ends. This CDR3 is built from 12 residues. Germline CDR1 reads SQVTM; CDR2 reads ANQGSEA. CDR3 amino acids: CSVAPGEVGYTF. The DNA of the CDR3 is TGCAGCGTAGCCCCAGGGGAAGTTGGCTACACCTTC.

This chain connects TRBV2 to TRBJ2-5; D gene uncertain. Trimming cost V 8 bases and J 2 bases, with 9 bases left between them. Looked up from germline, CDR1 is SNHLY and CDR2 is FYNNEI. This CDR3 has 12 amino acids. CDR3 bases: TGTGCCAGCGGGGTGAAGCAAGAGACCCAGTACTTC. Residues: CASGVKQETQYF.

The V gene is TRBV28, the J gene TRBJ1-1; D call uncertain. Germline CDR1 and CDR2: MDHEN and SYDVKM. This CDR3 spans 14 amino acids. Deletions cut 7 bases from V and 3 bases from J, with 15 bases between. The CDR3 loop reads CASTLLGRDTEAFF. CDR3 nucleotides: TGTGCCAGCACCCTCCTGGGGAGGGACACTGAAGCTTTCTTT.

V gene TRBV29-1 combines with J gene TRBJ1-1, with D unresolved. V was clipped by 4 bases and J by 2 bases, with 5 bases between them. CDR1 and CDR2 (germline): SQVTM, ANQGSEA. This CDR3 is built from 11 residues. Here the CDR3 reads CSVASNTEAFF. DNA of the CDR3: TGCAGCGTTGCCTCAAACACTGAAGCTTTCTTT.

The rearrangement links TRBV19 to TRBJ2-1; D call uncertain. CDR1 LNHDA and CDR2 SQIVND come from the germline V gene (reference sequence). This CDR3 has 14 residues. V lost 4 bases and J lost 8, with 15 bases in between. In nucleotides, the CDR3 is TGTGCCAGTAGTACTTACTCGAGTTCCCATGAGCAGTTCTTC. Translation gives CASSTYSSSHEQFF.